The T cell receptor (beta chain) described here comes from a study of blood T cell repertoires in COVID-19 (dated by TCRdb to the early 2020s). Regarding the study in general: Samples from collaborators originated in the United States, Italy and Spain and spanned both the acute and convalescent phases of COVID-19. The prospective study material was composed of cDNA or gDNA derived from T cells, B-cell-depleted T cells, or PBMCs. The dataset comprised deeply sampled blood TCRbeta repertoires from subjects exposed to, actively infected with, or recovered from COVID-19. The repertoires were made available in a free public database intended to serve as a resource for research on the immune response to SARS-CoV-2. Samples were obtained from the ongoing ImmuneRACE study (first 160 participants) and from 1,254 subjects provided by 6 global collaborators. The sample metadata nearly always contained a de-identified subject ID, COVID-19 status, age in years and sex. HLA class I and class II types, where available, came from metadata supplied by the sample provider rather than from assay-based typing.

In Seattle, one collaborating source enrolled patients while the infection was active and tracked those patients longitudinally over the course of disease. Whole blood was collected in K2EDTA tubes by collaborating institutions according to the institutions' own protocols. For TCRbeta analysis, collaborators shipped samples as frozen whole blood, isolated PBMCs, or DNA extracted from either of those sample types. The immunoSEQ Assay, a bias-controlled multiplex PCR, was used to amplify TCRbeta CDR3 regions from genomic DNA. As for the original processing: The number of nucleated cells in each sample was estimated by amplification of reference gene primers within the assay. To quantify the absolute abundance of each unique TCRbeta CDR3 rearrangement, sequence reads were collapsed and filtered. Productive Simpson clonality was computed per sample as the square root of Simpson's diversity index over productive rearrangements. Not all clones reach the TCRdb copy of this immuneACCESS table, which keeps in-frame sequences only. Checked studies attribute under half of the gap to unresolved V genes and leave the rest unexplained. That table is the source of V, J and clone size, and D and trimming were worked out from the DNA. Within this sample are 200,000 to 300,000 clones, with 81% of them counted one time only. Clones ranked in the top ten supply around 7.5% of the sample.

Findings and caveats that apply to the study as a whole: The amount of clinical and demographic metadata varied by source and participant and was provided uncurated.

The germline V and J ends show losses of 3 bases and 5 bases respectively, and no gene match explains 5 bases of the junction. The CDR3 goes from the cysteine to the phenylalanine over 14 residues. Only the CDR3 part of the read is kept: 42 bases, read in frame from the first base. Taken from the germline V gene, the CDR1 and CDR2 loops are SGHTA and FQGNSA. As concerns this clone: The antigen this receptor binds is unknown. Qualities for individual bases were not recorded, and no much larger clone is one base off.

What was sequenced was peripheral blood. This receptor chain uses TRBV7-2 and TRBJ2-5; 8 bases in the middle match TRBD1. The origin of this receptor is a woman of 80 years or more with COVID-19, enrolled during active disease. The CDR3 loop reads CASSFAGGVETQYF. The sequenced DNA is TGTGCCAGCAGCTTCGCAGGGGGCGTGGAGACCCAGTACTTC.